Below, 9 T cell receptor beta chains from the same sample are listed, as sequenced in a study of T cell repertoires in ileal Crohn's disease. Profiled with immunoSEQ multiplex PCR; TCRdb holds only in-frame clones, not every one. This sample carries several thousand clones, under 75% of them seen once, and the ten largest clones take around 25%. The time point here: proximal margin of the surgical specimen (macroscopically non-inflamed). Sequencing was performed on ileal tissue. Receptors originate from an adult with Crohn's disease.

The rearrangement uses TRBV5-1 and TRBJ2-7; 9 bases agree with TRBD1. Germline-derived CDR1 and CDR2 are SGHRS and YFSETQ. The CDR3 is 14 amino acids. The V segment lost 2 bases and the J segment 7 bases; nucleotides outside the gene matches: 7. The CDR3 spells CASSFTGGAGEQYV. Here the CDR3 DNA reads TGCGCCAGCAGCTTTACAGGGGGCGCGGGGGAGCAGTACGTC.

CDR3 nucleotides: TGCGCCAGCAGCTTGGCATGGCAAGAGACCCAGTACTTC. Translating it yields CASSLAWQETQYF. The chain has TRBV5-1 and TRBJ2-5; the D is unclear. V lost 0 bases and J 2 bases, leaving 5 bases between the germline ends. Germline V gene sequence: CDR1 SGHRS, CDR2 YFSETQ. The CDR3 contains 13 residues.

This clone is medium-sized. The chain combines TRBV28 with TRBJ1-5, with TRBD1 matching 9 bases. The CDR3 contains 15 residues. CDR1 and CDR2 from the germline V gene are MDHEN and SYDVKM. The V segment lost 6 bases and the J segment 5 bases; nucleotides outside the gene matches: 8. CDR3 region: CASSPPDRGDQPQHF. The CDR3 coding sequence is TGTGCCAGCAGCCCTCCAGACAGGGGGGATCAGCCCCAGCATTTT.

This chain links TRBV6-5 with TRBJ2-7, with 11 bases that match TRBD1. CDR1 and CDR2 from the germline V gene are MNHEY and SVGAGI. With 0 bases clipped from V and 3 bases from J, the junction kept 1 base outside the gene matches. The CDR3 extends over 15 amino acids. CDR3 sequence: CASSYSGTGGYEQYF. CDR3 nucleotide sequence: TGTGCCAGCAGTTACTCCGGGACAGGGGGCTACGAGCAGTACTTC.

V usage is TRBV12-5 and J usage is TRBJ2-5; no reliable D call. The CDR3 runs 15 residues. In germline, CDR1 is LGHNT, CDR2 FRNRAP. The V and J ends lost 0 bases and 3 bases respectively, with 11 bases between them. CDR3 coding DNA: TGTGCTAGTGGTTTGGTACGAACGACGGAAGAGACCCAGTACTTC. Translated, it gives CASGLVRTTEETQYF.

This clone was seen more than once but under ten times. The rearrangement links TRBV7-8 to TRBJ2-3; 8 bases are shared with TRBD1. The germline CDR1 and CDR2 sequences are SGHVS and FQNEAQ. V was clipped by 1 base and J by 2 bases; unmatched bases: 5. This CDR3 is 16 amino acids long. The CDR3 region has the DNA TGTGCCAGCAGCTTAGTTCCGGACAGGGCCACAGATACGCAGTATTTT. Its protein is CASSLVPDRATDTQYF.

The genes are TRBV2 and TRBJ1-3; D is undetermined. The CDR3 length is 15 residues. The germline V gene has CDR1 SNHLY and CDR2 FYNNEI. V was pared by 7 bases and J by 0 bases, with 13 bases between. DNA for the CDR3: TGTGCCAGCACCCCGAGTCGCAGCTCTGGAAACACCATATATTTT. The encoded protein is CASTPSRSSGNTIYF.

The chain employs TRBV18 and TRBJ2-1; 7 bases map to TRBD2. Germline trimming cut 5 bases from V and 7 bases from J; bases unmatched to any gene: 8. This CDR3 has 14 residues. Germline CDR1 is KGHSH and CDR2 is LQKENI. The CDR3 protein is CASSEAGADNEQFF. The CDR3 region has the DNA TGTGCCAGCTCAGAGGCGGGAGCTGATAATGAGCAGTTCTTC.

The gene calls are TRBV19 and TRBJ1-2, with TRBD1 identical over 8 bases. J was trimmed by 7 bases and V by 3 bases; bases with no gene match: 7. Germline CDR1 reads LNHDA; CDR2 reads SQIVND (reference sequence). CDR3 length: 14 amino acids. CDR3 nucleotide sequence: TGTGCCAGTAGTATGATTCAGGGGGCGAGTGGCTACACCTTC. It encodes CASSMIQGASGYTF. Variable domain in full (rest from reference TRBV19 and TRBJ1-2): DGGITQSPKYLFRKEGQNVTLSCEQNLNHDAMYWYRQDPGQGLRLIYYSQIVNDFQKGDIAEGYSVSREKKESFPLTVTSAQKNPTAFYLCASSMIQGASGYTFGSGTRLTVV.